Included here is one T cell receptor beta chain sequence, with context. Its antigen remains unknown. This CDR3 spans 13 amino acids. Germline CDR1 is SGHTA and CDR2 is FQGTGA. Trimming took 1 base from V and 7 from J, leaving 8 bases between them. This record comes from a study of cytomegalovirus exposure and HLA in healthy donors. Study-wide findings and caveats: Researchers left out some V segments, among them TRBV6-2 and TRBV6-3, as indistinguishable.

The PCR had 60 Vbeta and 13 Jbeta primers. Profiled with immunoSEQ multiplex PCR; TCRdb holds only in-frame clones, not every one. The sample has 140,000 to 150,000 clones, and its top ten clones hold 0.96%. Sequences were obtained from PBMCs. The clonotype originates from a male donor in good health and CMV-seronegative. The chain employs TRBV7-3 and TRBJ2-1; a weak D match, TRBD1 (6 bases). Here the CDR3 reads CASSLIRGNEQFF. The CDR3 DNA sequence: TGTGCCAGCAGCTTAATTAGGGGGAATGAGCAGTTCTTC.